Listed below are T cell receptor beta chains from one sample, sequenced in a study of T cells in Graves' hyperthyroidism and ophthalmopathy. TCRdb used MiXCR to reprocess the multiplex PCR reads, holding one entry per CDR3 protein. This table holds about 270,000 distinct CDR3 sequences, about 20% found once. Sequenced: blood. Receptor source: a man in his thirties or forties with Graves' ophthalmopathy. The CDR3 runs from the conserved cysteine through the conserved F or W. D genes are given only for firm matches. Only part of the rows carry a size: once, few, many, or a class if the clone is expanded.

j_gene: TRBJ2-7
abundance: few
v_gene: TRBV11-2
d_gene: .
CDR3aa: CASRPTGTQRREQYF
CDR3nt: TGTGCCAGCAGACCAACCGGGACCCAGCGACGAGAGCAGTACTTC

j_gene: TRBJ1-5
abundance: .
v_gene: TRBV6-5
d_gene: .
CDR3aa: CASSYSGDIGRPQHF
CDR3nt: TGTGCCAGCAGTTACTCGGGGGATATCGGTCGGCCCCAGCATTTT

j_gene: TRBJ2-1
abundance: .
v_gene: TRBV5-1
d_gene: .
CDR3aa: CASSLDAGGGREQFF
CDR3nt: TGCGCCAGCAGCTTGGACGCAGGGGGCGGGAGGGAGCAGTTCTTC

j_gene: TRBJ1-1
abundance: .
v_gene: TRBV12-3/TRBV12-4
d_gene: .
CDR3aa: CASSLSRGDTEAFF
CDR3nt: TGTGCCAGCAGTTTGTCAAGGGGGGACACTGAAGCTTTCTTT

j_gene: TRBJ2-1
abundance: few
v_gene: TRBV28
d_gene: .
CDR3aa: CASSARETEFF
CDR3nt: TGTGCCAGCAGTGCGAGGGAGACAGAGTTCTTC

j_gene: TRBJ2-2
abundance: many
v_gene: TRBV28
d_gene: .
CDR3aa: CASSLSGGANRGELFF
CDR3nt: TGTGCCAGCAGTTTATCTGGAGGGGCCAACCGCGGGGAGCTGTTTTTT

j_gene: TRBJ1-1
abundance: .
v_gene: TRBV29-1
d_gene: TRBD1
CDR3aa: CSTGQMNTEAFF
CDR3nt: TGCAGCACGGGACAGATGAACACTGAAGCTTTCTTT

j_gene: TRBJ1-1
abundance: many
v_gene: TRBV6-2/TRBV6-3
d_gene: .
CDR3aa: CASSYSRGLEAFF
CDR3nt: TGTGCCAGCAGTTACTCGAGAGGGCTTGAAGCTTTCTTT

j_gene: TRBJ2-1
abundance: many
v_gene: TRBV2
d_gene: .
CDR3aa: CASGGRDTYNEQFF
CDR3nt: TGTGCCAGCGGAGGTCGCGACACCTACAATGAGCAGTTCTTC

j_gene: TRBJ2-1
abundance: .
v_gene: TRBV29-1
d_gene: .
CDR3aa: CSVESRSGFEQFF
CDR3nt: TGCAGCGTTGAGTCCAGGTCCGGGTTTGAGCAGTTCTTC

j_gene: TRBJ1-6
abundance: few
v_gene: TRBV12-3/TRBV12-4
d_gene: .
CDR3aa: CASSFMGYGNSPLHF
CDR3nt: TGTGCCAGCAGTTTTATGGGGTATGGTAATTCACCCCTCCACTTT

j_gene: TRBJ2-7
abundance: many
v_gene: TRBV5-6
d_gene: .
CDR3aa: CASSLVGATISRPEQYF
CDR3nt: TGTGCCAGCAGCTTGGTAGGGGCGACTATATCCCGTCCCGAGCAGTACTTC

j_gene: TRBJ2-1
abundance: many
v_gene: TRBV20-1
d_gene: TRBD2
CDR3aa: CSAREVSGTSAYNEQFF
CDR3nt: TGCAGTGCTAGAGAGGTATCCGGGACTAGCGCCTACAATGAGCAGTTCTTC

j_gene: TRBJ1-5
abundance: many
v_gene: TRBV2
d_gene: TRBD1
CDR3aa: CASTSTGEQPQHF
CDR3nt: TGTGCCAGCACCAGCACAGGGGAGCAGCCCCAGCATTTT

j_gene: TRBJ2-2
abundance: .
v_gene: TRBV5-1
d_gene: TRBD2
CDR3aa: CASRASGSPGELFF
CDR3nt: TGCGCCAGCAGAGCTAGCGGGAGCCCCGGGGAGCTGTTTTTT

j_gene: TRBJ2-7
abundance: .
v_gene: TRBV6-1
d_gene: .
CDR3aa: CASSAFITGIHEQYF
CDR3nt: TGTGCCAGCAGTGCCTTTATCACCGGGATCCACGAGCAGTACTTC

j_gene: TRBJ1-6
abundance: .
v_gene: TRBV27
d_gene: .
CDR3aa: CASSLMGFGNSPLHF
CDR3nt: TGTGCCAGCAGTTTAATGGGGTTCGGTAATTCACCCCTCCACTTT

j_gene: TRBJ1-6
abundance: .
v_gene: TRBV6-1
d_gene: TRBD1
CDR3aa: CASSRDRPSSYNSPLHF
CDR3nt: TGTGCCAGCAGTAGGGACAGGCCGAGCTCCTATAATTCACCCCTCCACTTT

j_gene: TRBJ1-1
abundance: few
v_gene: TRBV2
d_gene: .
CDR3aa: CASRSLAEAFF
CDR3nt: TGTGCCAGCCGGAGTCTGGCTGAAGCTTTCTTT

j_gene: TRBJ2-5
abundance: many
v_gene: TRBV5-1
d_gene: .
CDR3aa: CASSSDLETQYF
CDR3nt: TGCGCCAGCAGCTCAGATTTAGAGACCCAGTACTTC

j_gene: TRBJ2-7
abundance: few
v_gene: TRBV5-1
d_gene: .
CDR3aa: CASRGKLGSGEQYF
CDR3nt: TGCGCCAGCAGGGGGAAACTAGGTTCCGGCGAGCAGTACTTC

j_gene: TRBJ2-3
abundance: .
v_gene: TRBV9
d_gene: TRBD2
CDR3aa: CASRASGLPTDTQYF
CDR3nt: TGTGCCAGCAGGGCTAGCGGGCTACCTACAGATACGCAGTATTTT

j_gene: TRBJ1-2
abundance: many
v_gene: TRBV2
d_gene: .
CDR3aa: CASSERGSGGYTF
CDR3nt: TGTGCCAGCAGTGAAAGGGGGAGTGGAGGCTACACCTTC

j_gene: TRBJ2-3
abundance: few
v_gene: TRBV28
d_gene: .
CDR3aa: CASRSLGGGTDTQYF
CDR3nt: TGTGCCAGCAGATCCTTAGGGGGTGGCACAGATACGCAGTATTTT

j_gene: TRBJ1-2
abundance: many
v_gene: TRBV12-3/TRBV12-4
d_gene: .
CDR3aa: CASSIEGRGAFGYTF
CDR3nt: TGTGCCAGCAGTATTGAGGGGAGGGGAGCTTTTGGCTACACCTTC

j_gene: TRBJ1-1
abundance: few
v_gene: TRBV10-2
d_gene: .
CDR3aa: CASRDGQILNTEAFF
CDR3nt: TGCGCCAGCAGAGACGGACAAATACTGAACACTGAAGCTTTCTTT

j_gene: TRBJ2-1
abundance: many
v_gene: TRBV11-2
d_gene: TRBD2
CDR3aa: CASSLVGSGRLGEQFF
CDR3nt: TGTGCCAGCAGCTTAGTAGGTAGCGGGAGGTTGGGGGAGCAGTTCTTC

j_gene: TRBJ2-5
abundance: few
v_gene: TRBV12-3/TRBV12-4
d_gene: .
CDR3aa: CASSPGWTEETQYF
CDR3nt: TGTGCCAGCAGCCCCGGTTGGACAGAAGAGACCCAGTACTTC

j_gene: TRBJ2-7
abundance: .
v_gene: TRBV7-9
d_gene: TRBD2
CDR3aa: CASTSPREGIYEQYF
CDR3nt: TGTGCCAGCACCTCTCCCCGGGAGGGTATCTACGAGCAGTACTTC

j_gene: TRBJ2-7
abundance: few
v_gene: TRBV5-5
d_gene: .
CDR3aa: CASSLVRDEQYF
CDR3nt: TGTGCCAGCAGCTTGGTTAGGGACGAGCAGTACTTC

j_gene: TRBJ2-1
abundance: few
v_gene: TRBV27
d_gene: TRBD2
CDR3aa: CASSLLGAGSYNEQFF
CDR3nt: TGTGCCAGCAGTTTATTAGGAGCGGGGTCCTACAATGAGCAGTTCTTC

j_gene: TRBJ2-7
abundance: .
v_gene: TRBV7-8
d_gene: .
CDR3aa: CASRQVPQNEQYF
CDR3nt: TGTGCCAGCAGACAGGTCCCACAAAACGAGCAGTACTTC

j_gene: TRBJ2-1
abundance: .
v_gene: TRBV27
d_gene: TRBD2
CDR3aa: CASSLETSGTGEQFF
CDR3nt: TGTGCCAGCAGTTTAGAAACTAGCGGGACGGGTGAGCAGTTCTTC

j_gene: TRBJ2-5
abundance: few
v_gene: TRBV2
d_gene: .
CDR3aa: CASSESRAGETQYF
CDR3nt: TGTGCCAGCAGTGAATCCAGGGCGGGCGAGACCCAGTACTTC

j_gene: TRBJ2-5
abundance: .
v_gene: TRBV10-3
d_gene: .
CDR3aa: CATSETQYF
CDR3nt: TGTGCCACCTCGGAGACCCAGTACTTC

j_gene: TRBJ1-2
abundance: .
v_gene: TRBV4-1
d_gene: .
CDR3aa: CASSQTPGRSFDGYTF
CDR3nt: TGCGCCAGCAGCCAAACCCCGGGACGGAGCTTCGATGGCTACACCTTC

j_gene: TRBJ2-3
abundance: .
v_gene: TRBV6-1
d_gene: .
CDR3aa: CASSARDTDTQYF
CDR3nt: TGTGCCAGCAGTGCCAGGGACACAGATACGCAGTATTTT

j_gene: TRBJ1-1
abundance: .
v_gene: TRBV29-1
d_gene: .
CDR3aa: CSVSHNRNTEAFF
CDR3nt: TGCAGCGTTTCCCATAACAGGAACACTGAAGCTTTCTTT

j_gene: TRBJ2-1
abundance: many
v_gene: TRBV3-1
d_gene: TRBD2
CDR3aa: CASSLKVAGVGSSYNEQFF
CDR3nt: TGTGCCAGCAGCCTCAAGGTAGCGGGAGTTGGAAGTTCCTACAATGAGCAGTTCTTC

j_gene: TRBJ1-5
abundance: few
v_gene: TRBV28
d_gene: .
CDR3aa: CATTGGLGQPQHF
CDR3nt: TGTGCAACCACTGGGGGGCTCGGTCAGCCCCAGCATTTT

j_gene: TRBJ2-7
abundance: few
v_gene: TRBV11-2
d_gene: .
CDR3aa: CASSPRVGRAYEQYF
CDR3nt: TGTGCCAGCAGCCCGCGCGTGGGGAGAGCCTACGAGCAGTACTTC

j_gene: TRBJ2-1
abundance: few
v_gene: TRBV6-2/TRBV6-3
d_gene: TRBD2
CDR3aa: CASRLAGRPYNEQFF
CDR3nt: TGTGCCAGCAGACTAGCGGGCCGACCCTACAATGAGCAGTTCTTC

j_gene: TRBJ1-5
abundance: .
v_gene: TRBV9
d_gene: TRBD1
CDR3aa: CASSVEGTANQPQHF
CDR3nt: TGTGCCAGCAGCGTAGAAGGGACAGCCAATCAGCCCCAGCATTTT

j_gene: TRBJ1-1
abundance: .
v_gene: TRBV5-8
d_gene: TRBD1
CDR3aa: CASSTTGDTEAFF
CDR3nt: TGTGCCAGCAGCACGACAGGGGACACTGAAGCTTTCTTT

j_gene: TRBJ2-5
abundance: .
v_gene: TRBV5-1
d_gene: .
CDR3aa: CASSLQPSQETQYF
CDR3nt: TGCGCCAGCAGCCTACAGCCTTCCCAAGAGACCCAGTACTTC

j_gene: TRBJ1-1
abundance: many
v_gene: TRBV5-1
d_gene: TRBD1
CDR3aa: CASSFGDRANTEAFF
CDR3nt: TGCGCCAGCAGCTTCGGGGACAGGGCGAACACTGAAGCTTTCTTT

j_gene: TRBJ1-6
abundance: few
v_gene: TRBV28
d_gene: .
CDR3aa: CASSFLRIRYNRDRGQAPLHF
CDR3nt: TGTGCCAGCAGTTTCCTTCGGATCAGATACAACCGGGACCGGGGCCAAGCACCCCTCCACTTT

j_gene: TRBJ1-1
abundance: .
v_gene: TRBV7-9
d_gene: TRBD1
CDR3aa: CASSPQGLGTEAFF
CDR3nt: TGTGCCAGCAGCCCACAGGGGCTTGGTACTGAAGCTTTCTTT

j_gene: TRBJ2-4
abundance: .
v_gene: TRBV12-5
d_gene: TRBD1
CDR3aa: CASGLVTGGNIQYF
CDR3nt: TGTGCTAGTGGTTTGGTCACAGGGGGGAACATTCAGTACTTC

j_gene: TRBJ2-1
abundance: few
v_gene: TRBV5-8
d_gene: .
CDR3aa: CASSLMLAQEQFF
CDR3nt: TGTGCCAGCAGTTTAATGCTAGCCCAGGAGCAGTTCTTC